The T cell receptor (beta chain) under discussion was sequenced for a study of T cells in Graves' hyperthyroidism and ophthalmopathy. In its sample, this clonotype was seen a few times. From RNA transcripts, TCR beta CDR3 regions were amplified. First-round RT-PCR of the TCR CDR3 relied on the HTBI primer set. Each CDR3 protein is one row after TCRdb ran MiXCR on the multiplex PCR reads. This table has under 450,000 distinct CDR3 sequences, 15% to 18% appearing once. Per germline, CDR1 MNHEY and CDR2 SMNVEV (reference sequence). The CDR3 is made up of 15 amino acids. V shed 8 bases, J shed 6 bases, and the junction held 11 bases outside the gene matches.

The material sequenced was blood. This sequence was found in a woman in her late teens or twenties with Graves' hyperthyroidism. The chain couples TRBV27 to TRBJ2-1; 9 bases map to TRBD2. The CDR3 DNA reads as TGTGCCAGCGGGATACAGGGGACTAGCTTCAATGAGCAGTTCTTC. It translates to CASGIQGTSFNEQFF.